The subject of this entry is one T cell receptor (beta chain). Its matching antigen is unknown. These data belong to a study of cytomegalovirus exposure and HLA in healthy donors. Whole-study results and caveats: Within an earlier analysis, most TCR beta V segments proved productive either about 87% or about 30% of the time. As immune exposure information, only CMV serostatus was available.

In the PCR, 60 Vbeta and 13 Jbeta primers were used. Authors' methods: Later, some 75 million unique TCR beta chains were counted in an analysis, and about 10 million of them were shared. The method was immunoSEQ multiplex PCR; TCRdb's version includes in-frame clones alone and lacks a portion of them. D and trimming come from the DNA, and the V and J calls and clone size come from that table. The table lists 80,000 to 100,000 clones, around 72% of them singletons. The sequence was collected from a man between 35 and 55 years old in good health and CMV-seronegative. The sample was PBMCs.

CDR3 coding DNA: TGTGCCAGTAGCCTAGGCGGGGAGGTGAGTGAGCAGTACTTC. Protein: CASSLGGEVSEQYF. This chain uses TRBV19 with TRBJ2-7; D possibly corresponds to TRBD2 (6 bases). The length of the CDR3 is 14 residues. V was pared by 6 bases and J by 7 bases, with 19 bases between. Looked up from germline, CDR1 is LNHDA and CDR2 is SQIVND (reference sequence).